These T cell receptor beta chains were read from a single sample in a study of cytomegalovirus exposure and HLA in healthy donors. Profiled with immunoSEQ multiplex PCR; TCRdb holds only in-frame clones, not every one. The sample has fewer than 200,000 clones; 68% are singletons. The sample taken for sequencing was PBMCs. The receptor set was obtained from a young woman in good health and CMV-seropositive. CDR3s include the opening cysteine and the closing phenylalanine or tryptophan. D genes are given only for firm matches. Clone size appears in some rows only: once, few, many, or a class for an expanded clone.

j_call,d_call,v_call,cdr3_length,clone_size,cdr3_aa,cdr3_nt
TRBJ1-2,TRBD1,TRBV19,14,-,CASSPPRTGYGYTF,TGTGCCAGTAGCCCACCACGGACAGGGTATGGCTACACCTTC
TRBJ1-2,-,TRBV7-3,14,-,CASSPDGGVGGYTF,TGTGCCAGCAGCCCAGACGGCGGAGTTGGCGGCTACACCTTC
TRBJ1-2,TRBD1,TRBV5-6,14,few,CASSEDRVVGGYTF,TGTGCCAGCAGCGAGGACAGGGTAGTTGGTGGCTACACCTTC
TRBJ2-5,-,TRBV11-2,14,-,CASSSAGDSKTQYF,TGTGCCAGCAGCTCGGCAGGGGATTCCAAGACCCAGTACTTC
TRBJ1-1,TRBD1,TRBV5-1,14,-,CASSAGQESTEAFF,TGCGCCAGCAGCGCGGGACAGGAGAGCACTGAAGCTTTCTTT
TRBJ2-1,-,TRBV11-3,13,-,CASSFGEYNEQFF,TGTGCCAGCAGCTTTGGAGAGTACAATGAGCAGTTCTTC
TRBJ1-1,-,TRBV28,17,-,CASSLLGQGYENTEAFF,TGTGCCAGCAGTTTATTGGGCCAGGGCTACGAGAACACTGAAGCTTTCTTT
TRBJ2-4,-,TRBV4-1,15,-,CASSYRDSPIDIQYF,TGCGCCAGCAGCTACCGGGACTCCCCAATTGACATTCAGTACTTC
TRBJ2-3,-,TRBV4-1,13,-,CASRSIGTDTQYF,TGCGCCAGCAGAAGTATAGGCACAGATACGCAGTATTTT
TRBJ1-2,TRBD1,TRBV4-3,15,few,CASSLYQQGNYGYTF,TGCGCCAGCAGTCTATACCAACAGGGGAACTATGGCTACACCTTC
TRBJ2-1,-,TRBV5-1,17,once,CASSLDPPGYSYNEQFF,TGCGCCAGCAGCTTGGACCCCCCGGGGTACTCCTACAATGAGCAGTTCTTC
TRBJ2-7,-,TRBV27,13,-,CASRGLDRAEQYF,TGTGCCAGCAGGGGGCTAGATAGAGCCGAGCAGTACTTC
TRBJ2-5,-,TRBV10-2,15,-,CASSESGGRGKTQYF,TGCGCCAGCAGTGAGTCCGGTGGGCGGGGTAAGACCCAGTACTTC
TRBJ1-2,-,TRBV5-1,14,-,CASSSLVGPGGYTF,TGCGCCAGCAGCTCCTTAGTAGGGCCGGGAGGCTACACCTTC
TRBJ2-2,-,TRBV7-9,13,few,CASSRDSTGELFF,TGTGCCAGCAGCCGTGACAGCACCGGGGAGCTGTTTTTT
TRBJ2-7,-,TRBV13,11,few,CASSFAYEQYF,TGTGCCAGCAGCTTCGCCTACGAGCAGTACTTC
TRBJ2-3,-,TRBV10-3,16,few,CAINSGQRGHTDTQYF,TGTGCCATCAACAGCGGCCAGCGGGGACACACAGATACGCAGTATTTT
TRBJ1-2,-,TRBV28,12,-,CATALVTYGYTF,TGTGCCACCGCATTGGTCACATATGGCTACACCTTC
TRBJ2-7,TRBD1,TRBV28,14,-,CASNPDRDGPSEYF,TGTGCCAGCAACCCGGACAGGGATGGGCCATCCGAGTACTTC
TRBJ2-2,TRBD1,TRBV6-1,15,-,CASSDGTANTGELFF,TGTGCCAGCAGTGACGGGACAGCGAACACCGGGGAGCTGTTTTTT
TRBJ1-2,TRBD1,TRBV9,16,few,CASSVTGTGGYYGYTF,TGTGCCAGCAGCGTGACCGGGACAGGGGGCTACTATGGCTACACCTTC
TRBJ1-2,-,TRBV27,14,few,CASRNLQGSNGYTF,TGTGCCAGCCGTAATTTACAGGGCTCTAATGGCTACACCTTC
TRBJ1-5,TRBD1,TRBV7-2,15,-,CASSFTGGFNQPQHF,TGTGCCAGCAGCTTCACAGGGGGCTTCAATCAGCCCCAGCATTTT
TRBJ1-4,-,TRBV15,18,-,CATSREPQQGSTNEKLFF,TGTGCCACCAGCAGAGAACCCCAACAGGGTTCAACTAATGAAAAACTGTTTTTT
TRBJ2-1,-,TRBV10-3,12,-,CAVMADYNEQFF,TGTGCCGTCATGGCAGACTACAATGAGCAGTTCTTC
TRBJ2-2,-,TRBV19,14,-,CASSLDRYTGELFF,TGTGCCAGTAGTCTGGACAGATACACCGGGGAGCTGTTTTTT
TRBJ2-2,-,TRBV11-3,14,-,CASSFRGSAGELFF,TGTGCCAGCAGCTTCCGAGGGAGTGCCGGGGAGCTGTTTTTT
TRBJ2-7,TRBD1,TRBV6-5,15,once,CASRLFTGQGYEQYF,TGTGCCAGCCGACTATTTACGGGACAGGGTTACGAGCAGTACTTC
TRBJ2-7,TRBD1,TRBV13,15,few,CASSYRQGGSYEQYF,TGTGCCAGCAGTTACCGACAGGGGGGATCCTACGAGCAGTACTTC
TRBJ2-3,TRBD2,TRBV19,16,-,CASKAGWGGTTDTQYF,TGTGCCAGTAAGGCCGGCTGGGGGGGTACCACAGATACGCAGTATTTT
TRBJ2-1,-,TRBV5-1,18,-,CASRGNTARPGSYNEQFF,TGCGCCAGCAGGGGGAACACGGCTAGACCGGGGTCCTACAATGAGCAGTTCTTC
TRBJ2-1,TRBD2,TRBV14,15,-,CASSRMTSGGDEQFF,TGTGCCAGCAGCCGGATGACTAGCGGGGGGGATGAGCAGTTCTTC
TRBJ1-2,-,TRBV29-1,15,-,CSTRQGRLPNYGYTF,TGCAGCACCCGGCAGGGTCGTCTCCCTAACTATGGCTACACCTTC
TRBJ1-2,-,TRBV19,17,few,CATAGKASPTRNYGYTF,TGTGCCACTGCCGGGAAGGCAAGTCCTACTCGTAACTATGGCTACACCTTC
TRBJ2-3,-,TRBV27,15,-,CASSLAGYLTDTQYF,TGTGCCAGCAGCCTGGCCGGGTACCTCACAGATACGCAGTATTTT
TRBJ1-5,-,TRBV15,15,-,CATSRASGFGQPQHF,TGTGCCACCAGCAGAGCTAGCGGGTTCGGTCAGCCCCAGCATTTT
TRBJ2-7,-,TRBV6-6,13,-,CASRPDYSYEQYF,TGTGCCAGCAGGCCCGACTACTCCTACGAGCAGTACTTC
TRBJ1-5,-,TRBV6-1,15,-,CASSGDTGSNQPQHF,TGTGCCAGCAGCGGAGATACAGGAAGCAATCAGCCCCAGCATTTT
TRBJ2-7,-,TRBV15,15,-,CATAGIGVQDYEQYF,TGTGCCACCGCGGGAATAGGGGTCCAGGACTACGAGCAGTACTTC
TRBJ2-7,-,TRBV5-6,14,-,CASSLFLGAIEQYF,TGTGCCAGCAGCTTGTTTTTAGGAGCCATCGAGCAGTACTTC
TRBJ2-1,TRBD2,TRBV4-2,15,-,CASSRAAGDNNEQFF,TGTGCCAGCAGCCGCGCGGCGGGGGATAACAATGAGCAGTTCTTC
TRBJ2-7,TRBD2,TRBV7-2,15,-,CASSLGTSGSYEQYF,TGTGCCAGCAGCTTAGGGACTAGCGGATCCTACGAGCAGTACTTC
TRBJ2-1,-,TRBV19,11,-,CASREYNEQFF,TGTGCCAGTCGGGAGTACAATGAGCAGTTCTTC
TRBJ2-7,-,TRBV30,12,-,CAWRAGTYEQYF,TGTGCCTGGAGGGCAGGTACCTACGAGCAGTACTTC
TRBJ2-3,-,TRBV7-2,14,-,CASSLGLELDTQYF,TGTGCCAGCAGCTTAGGACTAGAATTGGATACGCAGTATTTT
TRBJ1-4,-,TRBV6-1,15,-,CASERIESFGEKLFF,TGTGCCAGCGAGAGGATCGAGTCTTTCGGAGAAAAACTGTTTTTT
TRBJ2-3,TRBD2,TRBV10-2,14,-,CASRLAESTDTQYF,TGCGCCAGCAGACTAGCGGAGAGCACAGATACGCAGTATTTT